This T cell receptor (beta chain) emerged from a study of regulatory T cells in long-lasting Graves disease. Whole-study findings and limits: Newly diagnosed disease favored TRBV20-1 and TRBJ2-1 over persistent disease.

Time point noted: newly diagnosed GD, antithyroid drugs for less than 3 months. Following extraction of RNA from PBMCs, that RNA was used to make the TCR library. An approximately 10-milliliter sample of peripheral blood was drawn into EDTA tubes. Ten or more counts support this clonotype. Its antigen is not known. The junction does not match germline at one end; this may be a read error. HTBI primers from iRepertoire and Arm-PCR of CDR3 regions yielded the TCR beta libraries. TCRdb recomputed calls from the multiplex PCR reads with MiXCR, one row per CDR3 protein. The table records over 350,000 distinct CDR3 sequences, 14% to 15% of them present only once. Germline-derived CDR1 and CDR2 are SGHRS and YFSETQ. CDR3 length: 14 residues. These sequences were also reported in another study, on T cells in Graves' hyperthyroidism and ophthalmopathy. Per that paper: Graves' hyperthyroidism showing no ophthalmopathy progression within 18 months was considered stable. It was uncontrolled infection, other autoimmune disease, pregnancy or lactation that excluded patients.

This TCR was sampled from a woman aged 40 to 50 with Graves disease. The chain carries TRBV5-1 and TRBJ2-5, with TRBD1 matching over 8 bases. The sample in question was peripheral blood mononuclear cells (PBMCs), obtained at new diagnosis, from a patient treated with antithyroid drugs. In DNA form, the CDR3 reads TGTGCCAGCAGTACCGGACAGGGCCAAGAGACCCAGTACTTC. As protein: CASSTGQGQETQYF.